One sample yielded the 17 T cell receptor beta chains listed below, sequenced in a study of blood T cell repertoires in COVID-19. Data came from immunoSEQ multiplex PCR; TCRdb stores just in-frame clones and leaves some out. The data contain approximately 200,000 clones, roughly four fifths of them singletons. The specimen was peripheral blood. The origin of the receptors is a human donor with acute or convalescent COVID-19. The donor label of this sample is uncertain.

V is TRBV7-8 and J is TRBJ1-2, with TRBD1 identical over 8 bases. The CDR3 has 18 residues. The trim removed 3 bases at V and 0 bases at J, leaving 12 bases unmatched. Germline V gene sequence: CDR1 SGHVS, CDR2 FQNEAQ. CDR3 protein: CASSFMARQGSTNYGYTF. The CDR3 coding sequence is TGTGCCAGCAGCTTTATGGCCCGACAGGGGAGCACTAACTATGGCTACACCTTC.

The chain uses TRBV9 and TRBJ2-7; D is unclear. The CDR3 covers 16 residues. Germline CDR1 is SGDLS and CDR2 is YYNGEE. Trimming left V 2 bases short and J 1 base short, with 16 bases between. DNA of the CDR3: TGTGCCAGCAGCGTCGACCCCAGTCCGGAGTCCTACGAGCAGTACTTC. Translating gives CASSVDPSPESYEQYF.

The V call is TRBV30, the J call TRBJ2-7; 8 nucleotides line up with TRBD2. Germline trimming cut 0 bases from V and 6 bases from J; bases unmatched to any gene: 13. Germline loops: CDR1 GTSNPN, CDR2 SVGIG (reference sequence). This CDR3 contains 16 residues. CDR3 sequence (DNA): TGTGCCTGGAGTGTACTATCCGGGGTAGCGGGACGCGAGCAGTACTTC. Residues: CAWSVLSGVAGREQYF.

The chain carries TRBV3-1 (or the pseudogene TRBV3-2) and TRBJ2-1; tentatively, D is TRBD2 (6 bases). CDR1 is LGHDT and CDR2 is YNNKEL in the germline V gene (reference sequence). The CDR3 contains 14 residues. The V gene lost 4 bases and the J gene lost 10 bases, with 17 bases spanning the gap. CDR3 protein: CASSPQYSGQEQFF. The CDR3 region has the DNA TGTGCCAGCAGCCCCCAATATAGCGGACAAGAGCAGTTCTTC.

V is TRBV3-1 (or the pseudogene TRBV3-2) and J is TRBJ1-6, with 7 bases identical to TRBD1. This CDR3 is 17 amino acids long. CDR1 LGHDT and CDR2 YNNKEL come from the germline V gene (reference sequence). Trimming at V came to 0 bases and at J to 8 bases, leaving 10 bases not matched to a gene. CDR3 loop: CASSQERKQGIYSPLHF. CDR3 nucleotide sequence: TGTGCCAGCAGCCAAGAACGAAAACAGGGGATTTATTCACCCCTCCACTTT.

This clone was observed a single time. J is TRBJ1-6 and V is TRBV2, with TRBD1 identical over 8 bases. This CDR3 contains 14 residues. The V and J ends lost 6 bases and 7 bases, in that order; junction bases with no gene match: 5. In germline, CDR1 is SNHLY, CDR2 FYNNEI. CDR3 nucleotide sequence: TGTGCCAGCAGGGCCGGGACAGGAAATTCACCCCTCCACTTT. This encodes CASRAGTGNSPLHF.

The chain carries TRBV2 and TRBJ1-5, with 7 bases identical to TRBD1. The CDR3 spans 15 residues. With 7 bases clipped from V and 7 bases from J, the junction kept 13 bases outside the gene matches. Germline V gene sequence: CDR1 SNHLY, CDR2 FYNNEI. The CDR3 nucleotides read TGTGCCAGCAATTCAAGGGATGCAGGGGGGCAGCCCCAGCATTTT. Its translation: CASNSRDAGGQPQHF.

CDR3 protein: CASSIQGRGIEQYF. The CDR3 DNA reads as TGTGCCAGTAGTATACAGGGCCGAGGTATCGAGCAGTACTTC. The chain joins TRBV19 to TRBJ2-7, with a possible D match to TRBD1 (5 bases). The CDR3 totals 14 residues. The V end lost 2 bases, the J end lost 6 bases, and 14 bases lay between the germline ends. Looked up from germline, CDR1 is LNHDA and CDR2 is SQIVND (reference sequence).

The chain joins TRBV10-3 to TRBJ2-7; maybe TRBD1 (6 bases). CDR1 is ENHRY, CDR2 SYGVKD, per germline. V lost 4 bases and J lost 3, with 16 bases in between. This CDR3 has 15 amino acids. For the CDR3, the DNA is TGTGCCATCAGTGCCCAGGCAGGGGAGTACTACGAGCAGTACTTC. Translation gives CAISAQAGEYYEQYF.

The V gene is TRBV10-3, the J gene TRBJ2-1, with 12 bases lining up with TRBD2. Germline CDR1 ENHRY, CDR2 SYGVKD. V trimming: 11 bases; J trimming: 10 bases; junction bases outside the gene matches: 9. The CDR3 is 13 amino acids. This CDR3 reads CAARLAGVEEQFF. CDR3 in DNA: TGTGCCGCGCGACTAGCGGGAGTAGAGGAGCAGTTCTTC.

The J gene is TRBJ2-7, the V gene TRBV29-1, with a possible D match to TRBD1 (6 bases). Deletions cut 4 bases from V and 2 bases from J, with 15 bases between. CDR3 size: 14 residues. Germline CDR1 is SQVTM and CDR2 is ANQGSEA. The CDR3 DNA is TGCAGCGTTGTGGGGGCGCTAGCTCCCTACGAGCAGTACTTC. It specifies CSVVGALAPYEQYF.

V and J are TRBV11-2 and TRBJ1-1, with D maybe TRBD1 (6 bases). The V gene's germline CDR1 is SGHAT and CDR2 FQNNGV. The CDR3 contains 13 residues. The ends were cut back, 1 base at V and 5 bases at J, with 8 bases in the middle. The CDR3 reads CASSLVQGTEAFF. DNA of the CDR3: TGTGCCAGCAGCTTAGTCCAGGGGACTGAAGCTTTCTTT.

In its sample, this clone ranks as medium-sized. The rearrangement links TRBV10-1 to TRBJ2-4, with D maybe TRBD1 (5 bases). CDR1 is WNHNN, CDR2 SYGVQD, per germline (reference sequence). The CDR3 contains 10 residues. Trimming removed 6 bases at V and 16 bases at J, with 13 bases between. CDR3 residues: CASSHRPNYF. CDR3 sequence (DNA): TGCGCCAGCAGCCACAGGCCCAATTACTTC.

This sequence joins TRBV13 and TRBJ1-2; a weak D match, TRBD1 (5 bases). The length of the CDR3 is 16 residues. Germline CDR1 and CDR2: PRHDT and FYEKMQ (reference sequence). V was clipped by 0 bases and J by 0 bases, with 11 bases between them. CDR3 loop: CASSLGRDRSNYGYTF. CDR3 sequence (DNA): TGTGCCAGCAGCTTAGGCCGCGACAGATCTAACTATGGCTACACCTTC.

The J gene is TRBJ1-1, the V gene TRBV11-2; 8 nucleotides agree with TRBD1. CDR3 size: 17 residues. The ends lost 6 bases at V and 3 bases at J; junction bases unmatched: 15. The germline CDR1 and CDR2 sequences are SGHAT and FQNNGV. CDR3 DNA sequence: TGTGCCAGCAGTCCTGGACAGGGAGGTTCCCTCGACACTGAAGCTTTCTTT. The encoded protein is CASSPGQGGSLDTEAFF.

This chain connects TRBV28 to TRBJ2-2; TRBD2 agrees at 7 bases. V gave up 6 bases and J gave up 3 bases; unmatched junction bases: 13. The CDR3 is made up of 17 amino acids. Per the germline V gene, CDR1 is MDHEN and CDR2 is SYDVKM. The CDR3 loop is CASSPGTTSTYTGELFF. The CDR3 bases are TGTGCCAGCAGCCCGGGGACTACATCTACCTACACCGGGGAGCTGTTTTTT.

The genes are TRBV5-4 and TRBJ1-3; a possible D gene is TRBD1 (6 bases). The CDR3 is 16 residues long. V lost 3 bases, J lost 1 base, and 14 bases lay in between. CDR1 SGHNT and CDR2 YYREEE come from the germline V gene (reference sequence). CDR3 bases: TGTGCCAGCAGCTCTTCAGGGGCACCTTCTGGAAACACCATATATTTT. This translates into CASSSSGAPSGNTIYF.